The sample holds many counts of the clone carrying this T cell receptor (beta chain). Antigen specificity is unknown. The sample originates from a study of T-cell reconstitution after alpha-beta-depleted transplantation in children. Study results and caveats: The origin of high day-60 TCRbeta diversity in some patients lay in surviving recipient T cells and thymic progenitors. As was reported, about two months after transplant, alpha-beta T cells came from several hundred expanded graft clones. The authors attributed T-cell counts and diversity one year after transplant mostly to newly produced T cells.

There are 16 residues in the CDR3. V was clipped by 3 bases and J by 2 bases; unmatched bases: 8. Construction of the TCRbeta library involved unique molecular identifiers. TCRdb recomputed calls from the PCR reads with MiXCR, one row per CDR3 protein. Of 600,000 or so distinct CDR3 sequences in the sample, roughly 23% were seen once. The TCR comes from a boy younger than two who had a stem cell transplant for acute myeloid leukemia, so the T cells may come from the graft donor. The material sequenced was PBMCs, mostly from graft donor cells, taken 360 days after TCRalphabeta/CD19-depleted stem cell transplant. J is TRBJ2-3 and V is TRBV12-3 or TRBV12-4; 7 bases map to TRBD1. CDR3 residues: CASSFGWDSLTDTQYF. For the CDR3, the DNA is TGTGCCAGCAGTTTCGGCTGGGACAGCCTCACAGATACGCAGTATTTT.